The rows below give T cell receptor beta chains drawn from one sample of a study of spatial heterogeneity in lung cancer. MiXCR, run by TCRdb on the 5' RACE reads, gives a single entry per CDR3 protein. The sample lists approximately 3,000 distinct CDR3 sequences, roughly 41% seen once, with roughly three quarters in the top ten. The material was PBMCs, obtained at surgery. The receptor set was obtained from a male donor with early-stage non-small cell lung cancer. Each CDR3 is given with its conserved first and last residue.

J gene: TRBJ2-7
V gene: TRBV4-3
CDR3 protein: CASSTQDRAEQYF

J gene: TRBJ2-5
V gene: TRBV6-2/TRBV6-3
CDR3 protein: CASSYSFVTATGQGRQETQYF

J gene: TRBJ2-3
V gene: TRBV28
CDR3 protein: CASSPWTSGPDTQYF

J gene: TRBJ2-5
V gene: TRBV7-9
CDR3 protein: CASSLEAWRTQYF

J gene: TRBJ1-4
V gene: TRBV4-2
CDR3 protein: CASSPTSSRGEEKLFF

J gene: TRBJ2-7
V gene: TRBV7-2
CDR3 protein: CASSSLLAGGQMSYEQYF

J gene: TRBJ2-5
V gene: TRBV12-5
CDR3 protein: CASGRAKETQYF

J gene: TRBJ2-7
V gene: TRBV3-1
CDR3 protein: CASSQLGGEQYF

J gene: TRBJ2-5
V gene: TRBV28
CDR3 protein: CASSSTGGEFRETQYF

J gene: TRBJ2-5
V gene: TRBV6-4
CDR3 protein: CASSDSLAGAHQETQYF

J gene: TRBJ1-1
V gene: TRBV27
CDR3 protein: CASCEQGNTEAFF

J gene: TRBJ1-2
V gene: TRBV5-1
CDR3 protein: CASSQGQGAESGGVGFYTF

J gene: TRBJ2-1
V gene: TRBV4-3
CDR3 protein: CASSSWSNEQFF

J gene: TRBJ2-5
V gene: TRBV13
CDR3 protein: CASSFLATGQETQYF

J gene: TRBJ2-1
V gene: TRBV20-1
CDR3 protein: CSARGLAGVYNEQFF

J gene: TRBJ2-1
V gene: TRBV10-3
CDR3 protein: CAISAQSAAFSYNEQFF

J gene: TRBJ2-1
V gene: TRBV25-1
CDR3 protein: CASSFGGNNEQFF

J gene: TRBJ1-4
V gene: TRBV19
CDR3 protein: CASTSSPGRDNEKLFF

J gene: TRBJ2-3
V gene: TRBV12-3/TRBV12-4
CDR3 protein: CATITSGRSDTQYF

J gene: TRBJ1-2
V gene: TRBV4-1
CDR3 protein: CASSQGREFYGYTF

J gene: TRBJ2-5
V gene: TRBV25-1
CDR3 protein: CASSEPRTEETQYF

J gene: TRBJ2-1
V gene: TRBV18
CDR3 protein: CASSPLVTDEQFF

J gene: TRBJ2-5
V gene: TRBV7-9
CDR3 protein: CASSPRTTQETQYF

J gene: TRBJ2-1
V gene: TRBV18
CDR3 protein: CATTPPAGGNEQFF

J gene: TRBJ2-4
V gene: TRBV29-1
CDR3 protein: CSVIGTVKNIQYF

J gene: TRBJ2-2
V gene: TRBV28
CDR3 protein: CASSLRVGELFF

J gene: TRBJ2-1
V gene: TRBV6-5
CDR3 protein: CASSADSYNEQFF

J gene: TRBJ2-2
V gene: TRBV7-3
CDR3 protein: CASSSPGAGELFF

J gene: TRBJ2-1
V gene: TRBV14
CDR3 protein: CASSPWGLGGEQFF

J gene: TRBJ2-7
V gene: TRBV9
CDR3 protein: CASSVGNGDYEQYF

J gene: TRBJ2-1
V gene: TRBV28
CDR3 protein: CASSLRTGGPNEQFF

J gene: TRBJ2-7
V gene: TRBV11-2
CDR3 protein: CASSLGAGRVEQYF

J gene: TRBJ2-1
V gene: TRBV7-9
CDR3 protein: CASSLAGGPMRQFF

J gene: TRBJ2-7
V gene: TRBV7-9
CDR3 protein: CASSYSYGQGSSYEQYF

J gene: TRBJ2-3
V gene: TRBV7-8
CDR3 protein: CASSSSNRENTDTQYF

J gene: TRBJ2-1
V gene: TRBV20-1
CDR3 protein: CSAPTTSGSRSYNEQFF

J gene: TRBJ2-3
V gene: TRBV19
CDR3 protein: CASTQDRATDTQYF

J gene: TRBJ2-1
V gene: TRBV28
CDR3 protein: CASSQGLAGGPGYNEQFF

J gene: TRBJ2-1
V gene: TRBV10-1
CDR3 protein: CASSEGTTNEQFF

J gene: TRBJ2-7
V gene: TRBV27
CDR3 protein: CASSPSLGRENYEQYF

J gene: TRBJ2-3
V gene: TRBV25-1
CDR3 protein: CASSEFPPRTGEADTQYF

J gene: TRBJ2-5
V gene: TRBV7-9
CDR3 protein: CASSAWGNQETQYF